This T cell receptor beta chain appears in the sequencing data of a study of blood T cells in healthy people across ages. Whole-study findings and limits: While age rose, TCR beta diversity per million T cells dropped in a roughly linear way. CMV status of donors was unknown, possibly confounding expanded clonotype changes. Calculation of diversity from one million T cells yielded estimates considered to be underestimates.

The CDR3 is made up of 15 amino acids. Germline CDR1 and CDR2: LGHNA and YSLEER. With respect to this clonotype: Its specificity is not known. Mismatch with germline at one junction end may stem from a read error.

Alongside a J-beta primer mix, a sample-barcoded 5' primer served in a second PCR lasting about 7 to 12 cycles. In TCRdb, the 5' RACE reads were re-called with MiXCR into one record per CDR3 protein. The sample has fewer than 1 million distinct CDR3 sequences; around 45% are singletons. J is TRBJ1-5 and V is TRBV4-3, with D possibly being TRBD1 (6 bases). The sequence came from a man aged 55-75 years in good health. Source material: blood. The CDR3, as DNA: TGCGCCGGCAGCCGGGACACCTATAGCAATCAGCCCCAGCATTTT. This encodes CAGSRDTYSNQPQHF.